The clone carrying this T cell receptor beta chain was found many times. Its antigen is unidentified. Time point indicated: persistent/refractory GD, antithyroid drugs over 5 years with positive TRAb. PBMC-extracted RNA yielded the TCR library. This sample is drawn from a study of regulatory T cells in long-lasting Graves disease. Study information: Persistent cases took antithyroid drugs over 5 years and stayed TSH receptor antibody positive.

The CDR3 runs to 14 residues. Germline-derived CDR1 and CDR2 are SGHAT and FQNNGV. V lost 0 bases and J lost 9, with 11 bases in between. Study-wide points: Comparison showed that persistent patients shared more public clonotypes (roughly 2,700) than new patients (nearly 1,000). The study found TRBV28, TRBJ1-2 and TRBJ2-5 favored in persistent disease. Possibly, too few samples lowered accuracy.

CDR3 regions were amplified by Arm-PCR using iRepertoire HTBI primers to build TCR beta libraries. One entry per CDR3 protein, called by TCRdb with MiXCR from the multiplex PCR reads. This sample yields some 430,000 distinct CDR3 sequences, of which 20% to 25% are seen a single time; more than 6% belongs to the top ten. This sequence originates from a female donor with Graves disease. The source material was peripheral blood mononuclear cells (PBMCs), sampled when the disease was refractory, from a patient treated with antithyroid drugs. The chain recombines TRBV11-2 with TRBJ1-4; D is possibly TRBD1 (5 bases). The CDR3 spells CASSLDKGTKKLFF. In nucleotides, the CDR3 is TGTGCCAGCAGCTTAGATAAAGGGACTAAAAAACTGTTTTTT.